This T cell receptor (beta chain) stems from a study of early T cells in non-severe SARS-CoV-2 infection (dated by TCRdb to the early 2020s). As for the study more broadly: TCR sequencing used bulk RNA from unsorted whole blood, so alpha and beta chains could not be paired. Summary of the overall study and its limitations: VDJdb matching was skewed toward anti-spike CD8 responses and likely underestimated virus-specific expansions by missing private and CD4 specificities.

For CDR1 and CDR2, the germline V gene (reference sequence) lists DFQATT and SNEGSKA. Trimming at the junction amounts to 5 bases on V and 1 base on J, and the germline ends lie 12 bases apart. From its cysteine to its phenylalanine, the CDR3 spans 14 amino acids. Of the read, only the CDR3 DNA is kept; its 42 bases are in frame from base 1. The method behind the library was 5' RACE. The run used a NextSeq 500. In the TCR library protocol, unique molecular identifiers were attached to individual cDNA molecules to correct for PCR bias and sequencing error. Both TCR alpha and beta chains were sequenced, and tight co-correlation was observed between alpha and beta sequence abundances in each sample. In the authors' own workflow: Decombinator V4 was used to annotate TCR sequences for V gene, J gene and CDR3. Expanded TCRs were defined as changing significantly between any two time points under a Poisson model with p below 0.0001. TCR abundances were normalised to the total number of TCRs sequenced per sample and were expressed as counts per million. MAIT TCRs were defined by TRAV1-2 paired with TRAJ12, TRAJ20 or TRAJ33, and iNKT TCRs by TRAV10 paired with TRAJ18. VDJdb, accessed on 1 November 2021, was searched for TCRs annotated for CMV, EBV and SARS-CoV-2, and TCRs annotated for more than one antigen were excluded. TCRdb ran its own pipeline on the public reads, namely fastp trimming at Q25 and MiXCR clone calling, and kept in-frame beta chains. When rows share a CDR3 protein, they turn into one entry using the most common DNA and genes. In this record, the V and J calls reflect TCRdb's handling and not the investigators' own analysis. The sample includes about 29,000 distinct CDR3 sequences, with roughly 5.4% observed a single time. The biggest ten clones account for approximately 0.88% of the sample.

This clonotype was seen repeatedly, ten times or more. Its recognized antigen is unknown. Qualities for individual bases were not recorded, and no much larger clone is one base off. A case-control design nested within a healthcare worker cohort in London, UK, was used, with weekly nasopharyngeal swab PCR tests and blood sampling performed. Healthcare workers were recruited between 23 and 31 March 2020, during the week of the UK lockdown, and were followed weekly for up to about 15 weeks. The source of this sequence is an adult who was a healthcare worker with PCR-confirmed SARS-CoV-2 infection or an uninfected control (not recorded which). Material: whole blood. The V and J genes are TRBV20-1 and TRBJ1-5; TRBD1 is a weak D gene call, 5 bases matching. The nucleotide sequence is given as TGCAGTGCTCCAATTAAGGGGAGCAATCAGCCCCAGCATTTT. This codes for CSAPIKGSNQPQHF.